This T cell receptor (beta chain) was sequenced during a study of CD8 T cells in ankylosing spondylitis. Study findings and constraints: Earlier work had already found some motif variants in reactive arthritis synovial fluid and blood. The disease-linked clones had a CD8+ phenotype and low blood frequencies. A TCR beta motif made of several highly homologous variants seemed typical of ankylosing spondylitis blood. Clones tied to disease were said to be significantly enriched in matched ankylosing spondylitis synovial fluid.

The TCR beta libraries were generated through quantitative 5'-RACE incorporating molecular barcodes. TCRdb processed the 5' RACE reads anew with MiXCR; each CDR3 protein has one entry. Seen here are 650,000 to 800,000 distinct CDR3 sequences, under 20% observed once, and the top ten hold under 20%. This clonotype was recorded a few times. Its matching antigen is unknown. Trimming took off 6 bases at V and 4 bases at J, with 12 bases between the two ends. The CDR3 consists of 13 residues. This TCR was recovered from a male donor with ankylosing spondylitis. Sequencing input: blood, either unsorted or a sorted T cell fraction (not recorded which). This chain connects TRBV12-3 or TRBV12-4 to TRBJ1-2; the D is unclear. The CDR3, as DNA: TGTGCCAGCAGGACCGACTCGACCTATGGCTACACCTTC. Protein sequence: CASRTDSTYGYTF.